This T cell receptor (beta chain) derives from a study of T cells after yellow fever vaccination. CDR1 and CDR2 from the germline V gene are SQVTM and ANQGSEA. The CDR3 extends over 12 amino acids. V gave up 7 bases and J gave up 8 bases, with 14 bases separating them. Study-wide results and caveats: Abundant bulk-derived clonotypes could contaminate FACS-sorted repertoires.

Details on this clonotype: Its antigen is unknown.

A universal primer site and UMIs were added as TCR cDNA was made by 5'RACE template switching. TCRdb independently ran MiXCR on the 5' RACE reads; one entry per CDR3 protein. The profile shows 510,000 or so distinct CDR3 sequences, about 19% of them singletons. This receptor was taken from a man younger than 40 who received the YFV17D yellow fever vaccine. Material: PBMCs, obtained 15 days after the yellow fever booster vaccination. The chain employs TRBV29-1 and TRBJ2-2; D ambiguous. CDR3 DNA: TGCAGCGCCGTGGGCCCGGTGGGGGAGCTGTTTTTT. Protein: CSAVGPVGELFF.